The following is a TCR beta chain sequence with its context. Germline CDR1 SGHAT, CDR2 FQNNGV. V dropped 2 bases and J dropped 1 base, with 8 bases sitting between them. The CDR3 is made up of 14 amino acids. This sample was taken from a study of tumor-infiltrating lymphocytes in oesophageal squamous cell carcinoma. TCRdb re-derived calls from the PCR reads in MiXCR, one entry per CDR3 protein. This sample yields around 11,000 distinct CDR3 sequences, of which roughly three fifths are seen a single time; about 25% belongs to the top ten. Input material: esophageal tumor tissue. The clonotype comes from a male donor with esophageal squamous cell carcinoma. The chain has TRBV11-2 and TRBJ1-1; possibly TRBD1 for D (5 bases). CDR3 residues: CASSLRQGNTEAFF. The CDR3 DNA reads TGTGCCAGCAGCTTAAGGCAGGGGAACACTGAAGCTTTCTTT.